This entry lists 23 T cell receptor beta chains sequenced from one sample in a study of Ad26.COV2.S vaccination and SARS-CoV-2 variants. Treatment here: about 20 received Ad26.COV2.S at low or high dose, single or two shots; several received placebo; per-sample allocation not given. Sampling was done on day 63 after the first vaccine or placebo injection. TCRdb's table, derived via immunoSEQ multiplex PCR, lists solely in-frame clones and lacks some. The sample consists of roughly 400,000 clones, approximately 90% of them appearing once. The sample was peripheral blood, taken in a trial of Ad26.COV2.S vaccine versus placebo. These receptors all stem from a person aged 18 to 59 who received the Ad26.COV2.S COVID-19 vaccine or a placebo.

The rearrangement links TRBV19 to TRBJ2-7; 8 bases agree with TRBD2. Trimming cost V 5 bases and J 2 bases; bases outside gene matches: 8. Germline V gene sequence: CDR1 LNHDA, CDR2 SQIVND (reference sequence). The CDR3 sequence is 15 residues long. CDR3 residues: CASSPTSGPAYEQYF. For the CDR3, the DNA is TGTGCCAGTAGTCCTACTAGCGGCCCAGCCTACGAGCAGTACTTC. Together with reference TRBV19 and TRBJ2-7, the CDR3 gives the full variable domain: DGGITQSPKYLFRKEGQNVTLSCEQNLNHDAMYWYRQDPGQGLRLIYYSQIVNDFQKGDIAEGYSVSREKKESFPLTVTSAQKNPTAFYLCASSPTSGPAYEQYFGPGTRLTVT.

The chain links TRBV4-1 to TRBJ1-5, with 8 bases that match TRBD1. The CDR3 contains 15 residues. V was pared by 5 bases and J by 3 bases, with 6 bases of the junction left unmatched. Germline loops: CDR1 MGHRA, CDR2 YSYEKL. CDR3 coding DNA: TGCGCCAGCAGCTACGGACAGGGTTACAATCAGCCCCAGCATTTT. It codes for CASSYGQGYNQPQHF.

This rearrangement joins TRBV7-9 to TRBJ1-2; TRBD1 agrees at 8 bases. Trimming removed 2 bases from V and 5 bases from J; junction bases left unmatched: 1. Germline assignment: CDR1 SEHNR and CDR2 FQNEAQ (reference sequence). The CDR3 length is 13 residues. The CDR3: CASSLNRGYGYTF. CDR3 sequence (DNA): TGTGCCAGCAGCTTAAACAGGGGGTATGGCTACACCTTC.

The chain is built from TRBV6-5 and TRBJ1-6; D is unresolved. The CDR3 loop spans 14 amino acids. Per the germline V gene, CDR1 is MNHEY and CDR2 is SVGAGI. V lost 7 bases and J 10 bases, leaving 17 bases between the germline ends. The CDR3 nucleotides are TGTGCCAGCACAGTTATGATGAGATCCTCACCCCTCCACTTT. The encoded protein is CASTVMMRSSPLHF.

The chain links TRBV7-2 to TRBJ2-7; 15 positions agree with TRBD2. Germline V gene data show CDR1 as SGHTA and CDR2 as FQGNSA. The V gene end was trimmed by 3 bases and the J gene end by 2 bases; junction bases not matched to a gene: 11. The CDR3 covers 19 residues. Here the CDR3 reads CASSFPGLAGGITAYEQYF. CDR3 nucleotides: TGTGCCAGCAGCTTCCCGGGACTAGCGGGGGGTATAACCGCCTACGAGCAGTACTTC.

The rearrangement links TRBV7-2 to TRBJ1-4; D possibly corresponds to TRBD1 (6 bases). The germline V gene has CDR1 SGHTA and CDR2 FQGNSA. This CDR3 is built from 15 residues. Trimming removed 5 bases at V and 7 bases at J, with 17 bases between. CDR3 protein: CASSSGAGAIEKLFF. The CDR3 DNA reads TGTGCCAGCAGCAGCGGCGCGGGGGCGATTGAAAAACTGTTTTTT.

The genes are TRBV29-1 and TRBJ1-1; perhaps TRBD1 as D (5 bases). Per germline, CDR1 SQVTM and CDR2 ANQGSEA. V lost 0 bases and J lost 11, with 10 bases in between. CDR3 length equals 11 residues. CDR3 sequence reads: CSVEDRGAAFF. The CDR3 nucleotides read TGCAGCGTTGAAGATAGGGGAGCGGCTTTCTTT.

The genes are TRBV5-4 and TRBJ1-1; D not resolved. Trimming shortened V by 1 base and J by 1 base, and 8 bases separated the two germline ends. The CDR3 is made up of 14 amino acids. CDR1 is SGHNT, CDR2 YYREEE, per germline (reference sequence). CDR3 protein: CASSLLSTNTEAFF. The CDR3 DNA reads TGTGCCAGCAGCTTGCTATCCACGAACACTGAAGCTTTCTTT.

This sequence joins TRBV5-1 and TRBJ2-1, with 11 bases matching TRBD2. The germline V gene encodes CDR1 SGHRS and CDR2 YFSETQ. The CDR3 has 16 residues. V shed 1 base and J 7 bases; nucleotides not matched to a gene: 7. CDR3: CASSLIAGGHLNEQFF. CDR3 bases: TGCGCCAGCAGCTTGATAGCGGGGGGGCATCTGAATGAGCAGTTCTTC.

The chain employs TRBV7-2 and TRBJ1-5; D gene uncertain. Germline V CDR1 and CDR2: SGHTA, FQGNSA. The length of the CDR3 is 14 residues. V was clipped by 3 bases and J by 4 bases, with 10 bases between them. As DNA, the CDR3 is TGTGCCAGCAGCTTCCTAACGGGAAATCAGCCCCAGCATTTT. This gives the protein CASSFLTGNQPQHF.

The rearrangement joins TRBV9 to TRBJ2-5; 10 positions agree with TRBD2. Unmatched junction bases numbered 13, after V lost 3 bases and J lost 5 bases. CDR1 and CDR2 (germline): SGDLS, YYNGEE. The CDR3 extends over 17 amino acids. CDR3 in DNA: TGTGCCAGCAGCGACGGGGACGCTAGCGGGGGTTTTGAGACCCAGTACTTC. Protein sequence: CASSDGDASGGFETQYF.

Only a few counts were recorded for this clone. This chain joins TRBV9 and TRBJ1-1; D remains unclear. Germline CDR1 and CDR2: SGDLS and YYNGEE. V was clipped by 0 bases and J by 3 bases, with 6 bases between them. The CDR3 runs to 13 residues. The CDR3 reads CASSVGDYTEAFF. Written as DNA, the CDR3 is TGTGCCAGCAGCGTAGGGGATTACACTGAAGCTTTCTTT.

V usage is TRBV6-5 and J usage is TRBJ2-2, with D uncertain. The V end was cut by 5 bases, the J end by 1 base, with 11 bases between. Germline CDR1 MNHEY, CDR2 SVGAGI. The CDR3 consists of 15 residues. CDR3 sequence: CASSPTLGNTGELFF. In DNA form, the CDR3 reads TGTGCCAGCAGTCCCACCCTCGGGAACACCGGGGAGCTGTTTTTT.

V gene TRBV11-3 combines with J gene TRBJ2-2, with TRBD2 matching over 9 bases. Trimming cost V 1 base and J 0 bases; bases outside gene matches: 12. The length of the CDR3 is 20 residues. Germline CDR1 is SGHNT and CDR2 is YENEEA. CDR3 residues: CASSLASAGGPTTNTGELFF. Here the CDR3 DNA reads TGTGCCAGCAGCTTAGCCTCTGCGGGGGGGCCGACAACGAACACCGGGGAGCTGTTTTTT.

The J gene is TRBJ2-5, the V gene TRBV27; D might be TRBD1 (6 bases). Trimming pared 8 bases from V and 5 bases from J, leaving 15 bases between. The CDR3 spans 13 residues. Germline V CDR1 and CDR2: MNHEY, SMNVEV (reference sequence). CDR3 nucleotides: TGTGCCAGCGGCCCAGGGGTATGGGAGACCCAGTACTTC. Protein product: CASGPGVWETQYF.

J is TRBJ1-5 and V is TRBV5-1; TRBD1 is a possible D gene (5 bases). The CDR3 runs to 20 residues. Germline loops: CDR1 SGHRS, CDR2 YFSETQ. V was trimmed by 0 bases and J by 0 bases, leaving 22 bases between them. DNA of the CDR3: TGCGCCAGCAGCTTGGACCCCCGGGACTCCGGGGCTTATAGCAATCAGCCCCAGCATTTT. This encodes CASSLDPRDSGAYSNQPQHF.

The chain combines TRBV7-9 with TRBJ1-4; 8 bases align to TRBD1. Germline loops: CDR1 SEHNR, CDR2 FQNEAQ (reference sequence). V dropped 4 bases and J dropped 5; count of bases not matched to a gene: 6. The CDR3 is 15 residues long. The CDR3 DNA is TGTGCCAGCAGCTCGGAACGGACAGGGAATGAAAAACTGTTTTTT. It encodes CASSSERTGNEKLFF. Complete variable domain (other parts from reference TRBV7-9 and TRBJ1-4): DTGVSQNPRHKITKRGQNVTFRCDPISEHNRLYWYRQTLGQGPEFLTYFQNEAQLEKSRLLSDRFSAERPKGSFSTLEIQRTEQGDSAMYLCASSSERTGNEKLFFGSGTQLSVL.

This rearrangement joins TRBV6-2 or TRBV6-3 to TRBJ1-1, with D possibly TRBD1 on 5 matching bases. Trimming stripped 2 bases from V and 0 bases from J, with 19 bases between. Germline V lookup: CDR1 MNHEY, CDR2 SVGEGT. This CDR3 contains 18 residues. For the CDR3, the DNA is TGTGCCAGCAGTTACATTCGAGGGGATTCCTCTATGAACACTGAAGCTTTCTTT. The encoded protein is CASSYIRGDSSMNTEAFF.

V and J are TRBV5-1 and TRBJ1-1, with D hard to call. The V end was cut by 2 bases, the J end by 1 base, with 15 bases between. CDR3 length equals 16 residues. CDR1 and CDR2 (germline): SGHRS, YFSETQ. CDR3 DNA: TGCGCCAGCAGCTTAGGCGGTGGAGGTGGGAACACTGAAGCTTTCTTT. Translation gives CASSLGGGGGNTEAFF.

The CDR3 region is CASSVEGGGAWLETQYF. The CDR3 region has the DNA TGTGCCAGCAGCGTAGAAGGCGGGGGGGCTTGGTTGGAGACCCAGTACTTC. The chain recombines TRBV9 with TRBJ2-5; TRBD2 agrees at 9 bases. CDR3 length: 17 residues. The germline V gene has CDR1 SGDLS and CDR2 YYNGEE. Losses at the gene ends were 0 bases for V and 5 bases for J; bases not matched to a gene: 11.

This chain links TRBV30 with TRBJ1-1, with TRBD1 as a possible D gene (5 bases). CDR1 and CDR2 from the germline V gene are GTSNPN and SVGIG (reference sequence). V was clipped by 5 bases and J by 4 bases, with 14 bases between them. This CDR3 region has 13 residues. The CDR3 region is CAWEDTAGTEAFF. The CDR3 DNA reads TGTGCCTGGGAGGACACCGCGGGCACTGAAGCTTTCTTT.

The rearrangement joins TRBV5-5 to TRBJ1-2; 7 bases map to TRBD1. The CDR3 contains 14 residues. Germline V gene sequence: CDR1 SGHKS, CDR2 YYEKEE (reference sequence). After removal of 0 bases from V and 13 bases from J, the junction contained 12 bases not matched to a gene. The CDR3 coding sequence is TGTGCCAGCAGCTTGGTGGGGACAGACTGGCCGTCCACCTTC. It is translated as CASSLVGTDWPSTF.

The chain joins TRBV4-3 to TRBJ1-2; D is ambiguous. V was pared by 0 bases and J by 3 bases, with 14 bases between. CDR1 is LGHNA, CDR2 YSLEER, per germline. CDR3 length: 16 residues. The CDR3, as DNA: TGCGCCAGCAGCCAAGAGGGCACGGCCAAGTACTATGGCTACACCTTC. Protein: CASSQEGTAKYYGYTF.